Listed here are 27 T cell receptor beta chains from one sample, sequenced in a study of blood T cells in healthy people across ages. Combining a sample-barcoded 5' primer with a J-beta primer mix, a second PCR ran for roughly 7 to 12 cycles. TCRdb ran MiXCR on the 5' RACE reads and lists one entry per CDR3 protein. Among more than 500,000 distinct CDR3 sequences, roughly a quarter were seen once, and the ten largest hold roughly 3.5%. A further study also used this sample, focusing on T cells of mothers and their children.

The material sequenced was blood. The receptors stem from a boy between 2 and 10 years old in good health.

This clonotype was seen a few times. CDR3 in amino acids: CASSFPRRRDREPDTQYF. CDR3 DNA: TGTGCCAGCAGCTTCCCAAGGAGGAGGGACAGGGAACCAGATACGCAGTATTTT. The rearrangement links TRBV7-9 to TRBJ2-3; TRBD1 matches at 9 bases. Trimming cost V 3 bases and J 4 bases; bases outside gene matches: 14. The germline V gene has CDR1 SEHNR and CDR2 FQNEAQ (reference sequence). The CDR3 is 18 residues long.

The chain has TRBV7-9 and TRBJ1-2, with D possibly being TRBD1 (5 bases). Germline V gene data show CDR1 as SEHNR and CDR2 as FQNEAQ (reference sequence). V gave up 5 bases and J gave up 8 bases, with 18 bases separating them. This CDR3 has 14 amino acids. The CDR3 DNA follows: TGTGCCAGCAGCAGCGACAGAAACCCCGGAGGCTACACCTTC. Protein: CASSSDRNPGGYTF.

In DNA form, the CDR3 reads TGCAGTGCTAGAGACCTAGCGGGTGTCCAAGAGACCCAGTACTTC. Protein sequence: CSARDLAGVQETQYF. The chain combines TRBV20-1 with TRBJ2-5, with 8 nucleotides matching TRBD2. Germline lookup yields CDR1 DFQATT and CDR2 SNEGSKA (reference sequence). Germline trimming cut 0 bases from V and 1 base from J; bases unmatched to any gene: 4. The CDR3 is 15 amino acids.

V usage is TRBV7-2 and J usage is TRBJ2-3, with no clear D. The CDR3 length is 14 residues. The germline V gene has CDR1 SGHTA and CDR2 FQGNSA. V lost 2 bases and J 2 bases, leaving 8 bases between the germline ends. The CDR3 loop is CASSLSVITDTQYF. In DNA form, the CDR3 reads TGTGCCAGCAGCTTAAGTGTCATCACAGATACGCAGTATTTT. The entire variable domain, with the rest obtained from reference TRBV7-2 and TRBJ2-3, is as follows: GAGVSQSPSNKVTEKGKDVELRCDPISGHTALYWYRQSLGQGLEFLIYFQGNSAPDKSGLPSDRFSAERTGGSVSTLTIQRTQQEDSAVYLCASSLSVITDTQYFGPGTRLTVL.

The rearrangement uses TRBV2 and TRBJ2-7; a weak D match, TRBD1 (6 bases). CDR3 length: 17 amino acids. CDR1 SNHLY and CDR2 FYNNEI come from the germline V gene. Trimming took 4 bases from V and 2 from J, leaving 21 bases between them. The CDR3 sequence: CASSVDRDISKPYEQYF. CDR3 sequence (DNA): TGTGCCAGCAGTGTCGATCGGGACATCAGTAAACCCTACGAGCAGTACTTC.

As for this clonotype: Because the CDR3's place on the DNA is in doubt, the DNA is left out and the CDR3 is given as listed by TCRdb. The CDR3 reads CASSPGYSYEQYFGPGTTYGYTF. The chain links TRBV18 to TRBJ1-2. From its first to its last residue, the CDR3 has 23 amino acids. Germline V gives CDR1 KGHSH, CDR2 LQKENI.

A few counts support this clonotype. The rearrangement uses TRBV20-1 and TRBJ1-5; D might be TRBD1 (6 bases). Trimming took 0 bases from V and 3 from J, leaving 15 bases between them. The length of the CDR3 is 16 residues. CDR1 and CDR2 from the germline V gene are DFQATT and SNEGSKA (reference sequence). The CDR3 coding sequence is TGCAGTGCTAGAGATAGGGGGGCAGATGACAATCAGCCCCAGCATTTT. Amino acids: CSARDRGADDNQPQHF.

The chain is built from TRBV12-3 or TRBV12-4 and TRBJ2-5; 9 bases fit TRBD2. The tail of the sequence fits TRBJ2-1 better, so the J call may be wrong. The CDR3 loop spans 15 amino acids. CDR3 protein: CASSRTSELYNEQFF. DNA for the CDR3: TGTGCCAGCAGTCGGACTAGCGAGTTATACAATGAGCAGTTCTTC.

This clonotype was seen a few times. The chain carries TRBV5-1 and TRBJ2-1; 8 bases are a match to TRBD2. The CDR3 runs 14 residues. With 0 bases clipped from V and 6 bases from J, the junction kept 2 bases outside the gene matches. Germline V gene data show CDR1 as SGHRS and CDR2 as YFSETQ. DNA of the CDR3: TGCGCCAGCAGCTTGGGACTAGCGCCCAATGAGCAGTTCTTC. Amino acid sequence: CASSLGLAPNEQFF. Complete variable domain (other parts from reference TRBV5-1 and TRBJ2-1): KAGVTQTPRYLIKTRGQQVTLSCSPISGHRSVSWYQQTPGQGLQFLFEYFSETQRNKGNFPGRFSGRQFSNSRSEMNVSTLELGDSALYLCASSLGLAPNEQFFGPGTRLTVL.

This clonotype was detected only a few times. The J gene is TRBJ2-7, the V gene TRBV20-1; 8 bases are a match to TRBD1. The germline gives CDR1 DFQATT, CDR2 SNEGSKA (reference sequence). Trimming took 5 bases from V and 6 from J; bases not matched to a gene: 9. The CDR3 length is 13 residues. In DNA form, the CDR3 reads TGCAGTGCTTTTGGGACAGGAGTAATCGAGCAGTACTTC. It codes for CSAFGTGVIEQYF.

This chain's CDR3 is CSARSLAGSLETQYF. Written as DNA, the CDR3 is TGCAGTGCTAGGTCATTAGCGGGTTCGCTAGAGACCCAGTACTTC. The rearrangement joins TRBV20-1 to TRBJ2-5; TRBD2 aligns across 7 bases. The CDR3 sequence is 15 residues long. Germline assignment: CDR1 DFQATT and CDR2 SNEGSKA (reference sequence). V trimming: 3 bases; J trimming: 4 bases; junction bases outside the gene matches: 11.

This clonotype has a handful of counts. This chain joins TRBV2 and TRBJ2-7; 9 bases align to TRBD1. The V segment lost 4 bases and the J segment 5 bases; nucleotides outside the gene matches: 12. CDR3 size: 16 residues. The V gene's germline CDR1 is SNHLY and CDR2 FYNNEI. The CDR3 region has the DNA TGTGCCAGCAGTGCGTACCGGGGACAGGGAGGAAACGAGCAGTACTTC. Translation gives CASSAYRGQGGNEQYF.

This clonotype was seen more than once but under ten times. The chain joins TRBV6-5 to TRBJ2-5; TRBD1 aligns across 7 bases. The last part of the DNA fits TRBJ2-7 better; the J call may be wrong. The V gene's germline CDR1 is MNHEY and CDR2 SVGAGI. The length of the CDR3 is 15 residues. CDR3 nucleotides: TGTGCCAGCAGGTCAGAGGGGGCTCAATCCTACGAGCAGTACTTC. Amino acids: CASRSEGAQSYEQYF.

This clonotype appeared a few times. This rearrangement joins TRBV7-2 to TRBJ1-4; 7 bases fit TRBD1. Trimming at V came to 5 bases and at J to 7 bases, leaving 7 bases not matched to a gene. The CDR3 is made up of 14 amino acids. Germline V gives CDR1 SGHTA, CDR2 FQGNSA. CDR3 region: CASSIDRASEKLFF. CDR3 nucleotide sequence: TGTGCCAGCAGCATCGACAGGGCGTCTGAAAAACTGTTTTTT.

The chain has TRBV5-1 and TRBJ2-6; D remains unclear. V was trimmed by 4 bases and J by 2 bases, leaving 7 bases between them. This CDR3 contains 14 residues. Germline-derived CDR1 and CDR2 are SGHRS and YFSETQ. CDR3 in DNA: TGCGCCAGCAGCGCGGACGCTGGGGCCAACGTCCTGACTTTC. Its protein product is CASSADAGANVLTF.

The chain carries TRBV6-2 or TRBV6-3 and TRBJ2-1, with 7 bases fitting TRBD2. Germline CDR1 MNHEY, CDR2 SVGEGT. The CDR3 runs 15 residues. The V segment lost 1 base and the J segment 2 bases; nucleotides outside the gene matches: 2. The CDR3 bases are TGTGCCAGCAGTTACTTAGGACTAGCCTACAATGAGCAGTTCTTC. Translation: CASSYLGLAYNEQFF.

This clonotype was seen a few times. The chain has TRBV9 and TRBJ2-5; D is unresolved. The germline gives CDR1 SGDLS, CDR2 YYNGEE. The CDR3 sequence is 15 residues long. V dropped 0 bases and J dropped 1 base, with 10 bases sitting between them. This CDR3 is CASSVVGTAQETQYF. The CDR3 nucleotides are TGTGCCAGCAGCGTAGTGGGCACAGCCCAAGAGACCCAGTACTTC. Using reference TRBV9 and TRBJ2-5 for the parts outside the CDR3, the full variable domain is DSGVTQTPKHLITATGQRVTLRCSPRSGDLSVYWYQQSLDQGLQFLIQYYNGEERAKGNILERFSAQQFPDLHSELNLSSLELGDSALYFCASSVVGTAQETQYFGPGTRLLVL.

The table lists this clonotype with a count of one. V is TRBV7-9 and J is TRBJ2-3; D unclear. V was cut by 5 bases and J by 2 bases, with 5 bases left in between. The CDR3 runs 12 residues. The germline V gene has CDR1 SEHNR and CDR2 FQNEAQ (reference sequence). CDR3 loop: CASSVYTDTQYF. In DNA form, the CDR3 reads TGTGCCAGCAGCGTCTACACAGATACGCAGTATTTT. Full variable domain (remainder filled in from reference TRBV7-9 and TRBJ2-3): DTGVSQNPRHKITKRGQNVTFRCDPISEHNRLYWYRQTLGQGPEFLTYFQNEAQLEKSRLLSDRFSAERPKGSFSTLEIQRTEQGDSAMYLCASSVYTDTQYFGPGTRLTVL.

A few counts support this clonotype. CDR3 bases: TGTGCCAGCAGCCGGCGGGAGGTGCAGTACTTC. It codes for CASSRREVQYF. This chain joins TRBV4-2 and TRBJ2-5; 8 bases fit TRBD2. The CDR3 has 11 amino acids. With V trimmed by 4 bases and J by 11 bases, 3 bases remained unmatched. Germline loops: CDR1 LGHNA, CDR2 YNFKEQ.

The chain joins TRBV12-3 or TRBV12-4 to TRBJ2-3; TRBD2 aligns across 10 bases. After removal of 4 bases from V and 6 bases from J, the junction contained 4 bases not matched to a gene. This CDR3 has 14 residues. This CDR3 is CASSSTSGSDTQYF. As DNA, the CDR3 is TGTGCCAGCAGTTCGACTAGCGGGTCGGATACGCAGTATTTT.

Only one count was recorded for this clonotype. The rearrangement links TRBV10-3 to TRBJ2-1, with 11 bases matching TRBD1. The J call is doubtful: the DNA matches TRBJ2-7 better. Germline values: CDR1 ENHRY, CDR2 SYGVKD. This CDR3 has 14 residues. CDR3 protein: CASGTGGESYEQYF. In nucleotides, the CDR3 is TGTGCCAGCGGGACAGGGGGAGAATCCTACGAGCAGTACTTC.

This clonotype was seen a handful of times. This rearrangement joins TRBV6-2 or TRBV6-3 to TRBJ1-4; no clear D gene. V was clipped by 5 bases and J by 4 bases, with 14 bases between them. CDR3 length equals 15 residues. Germline V gives CDR1 MNHEY, CDR2 SVGEGT. In DNA, the CDR3 is TGTGCCAGCAGTCCCACGGCCTCCGGTAATGAAAAACTGTTTTTT. Its protein is CASSPTASGNEKLFF.

This clonotype has only a few counts. The chain combines TRBV5-1 with TRBJ1-3; TRBD1 aligns across 8 bases. With V trimmed by 5 bases and J by 1 base, 2 bases remained unmatched. Germline CDR1 reads SGHRS; CDR2 reads YFSETQ. The CDR3 has 14 residues. The CDR3 DNA reads TGCGCCAGCAGGCGGGACAGGTCTGGAAACACCATATATTTT. Its protein product is CASRRDRSGNTIYF.

The sample holds a few counts of this clonotype. The V gene is TRBV15, the J gene TRBJ1-5; 7 nucleotides agree with TRBD1. J was trimmed by 7 bases and V by 0 bases; bases with no gene match: 9. This CDR3 spans 16 amino acids. CDR1 is LNHNV, CDR2 YYDKDF, per germline (reference sequence). This CDR3 is CATSRDRQGVRQPQHF. DNA for the CDR3: TGTGCCACCAGCAGAGATCGACAGGGTGTGCGGCAGCCCCAGCATTTT.

This clonotype was observed a handful of times. The rearrangement joins TRBV28 to TRBJ2-1; 8 bases are a match to TRBD1. CDR3 size: 12 residues. Germline lookup yields CDR1 MDHEN and CDR2 SYDVKM. With V trimmed by 5 bases and J by 10 bases, 4 bases remained unmatched. The CDR3, as DNA: TGTGCCAGCAGTGACCGGGACAGGGAGCAGTTCTTC. Residues: CASSDRDREQFF.

This clonotype was seen ten or more times. The rearrangement links TRBV20-1 to TRBJ2-1; TRBD2 agrees at 11 bases. V shed 5 bases, J shed 3 bases, and the junction held 9 bases outside the gene matches. This CDR3 region has 16 residues. Germline-derived CDR1 and CDR2 are DFQATT and SNEGSKA (reference sequence). CDR3 DNA: TGCAGTGCTCCAACTAGCGGGAGTCGGTTCTACAATGAGCAGTTCTTC. Translation: CSAPTSGSRFYNEQFF.

This rearrangement joins TRBV30 to TRBJ2-1; 11 nucleotides agree with TRBD2. Germline V CDR1 and CDR2: GTSNPN, SVGIG (reference sequence). The CDR3 loop spans 15 amino acids. The ends lost 0 bases at V and 10 bases at J; junction bases unmatched: 8. In nucleotides, the CDR3 is TGTGCCTGGAGTGTAAGGCTAGCGGGGGGCGGGGAGCAGTTCTTC. Protein product: CAWSVRLAGGGEQFF. Drawing the rest from reference TRBV30 and TRBJ2-1, the complete variable domain is SQTIHQWPATLVQPVGSPLSLECTVEGTSNPNLYWYRQAAGRGLQLLFYSVGIGQISSEVPQNLSASRPQDRQFILSSKKLLLSDSGFYLCAWSVRLAGGGEQFFGPGTRLTVL.